One and the same sample provided the 31 T cell receptor beta chains below, sequenced in a study of T cell responses to AZD1222 COVID-19 vaccine. TCRdb's table, derived via immunoSEQ multiplex PCR, lists solely in-frame clones and lacks some. The data contain approximately 82,000 clones, about 88% of them singletons. Material: peripheral blood, obtained on day 0 of AZD1222 vaccination. Every receptor here comes from an adult in good health.

This sequence joins TRBV27 and TRBJ1-5; possible D gene TRBD1, 5 bases. The V gene's germline CDR1 is MNHEY and CDR2 SMNVEV (reference sequence). CDR3 length: 10 amino acids. V was trimmed by 6 bases and J by 10 bases, leaving 7 bases between them. The CDR3 spells CASRQVPQHF. The CDR3, as DNA: TGTGCCAGCAGACAGGTTCCCCAGCATTTT.

The V and J genes are TRBV6-2 or TRBV6-3 and TRBJ2-7, with 9 positions matching TRBD2. V was clipped by 4 bases and J by 1 base; unmatched bases: 2. The CDR3 is 14 residues long. CDR1 and CDR2 from the germline V gene are MNHEY and SVGEGT. CDR3 in DNA: TGTGCCAGCAGTTTGGGACTAGCTTCCTACGAGCAGTACTTC. It codes for CASSLGLASYEQYF.

CDR3: CASSLMDRRHYGYTF. The CDR3 coding sequence is TGTGCCAGCAGCTTGATGGACAGGAGGCACTATGGCTACACCTTC. The chain combines TRBV5-4 with TRBJ1-2; 7 positions agree with TRBD1. The CDR3 loop spans 15 amino acids. Germline V gene lookup returns CDR1 SGHNT and CDR2 YYREEE (reference sequence). V lost 1 base and J lost 3; bases outside the gene matches: 6.

The genes are TRBV5-1 and TRBJ1-3; tentatively, D is TRBD1 (5 bases). V was trimmed by 0 bases and J by 4 bases, leaving 8 bases between them. CDR3 length: 14 amino acids. Germline CDR1 reads SGHRS; CDR2 reads YFSETQ. This CDR3 reads CASSLGDGGNTIYF. The CDR3, as DNA: TGCGCCAGCAGCTTGGGGGACGGGGGAAACACCATATATTTT. The entire variable domain, with the rest obtained from reference TRBV5-1 and TRBJ1-3, is as follows: KAGVTQTPRYLIKTRGQQVTLSCSPISGHRSVSWYQQTPGQGLQFLFEYFSETQRNKGNFPGRFSGRQFSNSRSEMNVSTLELGDSALYLCASSLGDGGNTIYFGEGSWLTVV.

This clone was recorded only once. The V and J genes are TRBV6-5 and TRBJ1-1, with D possibly being TRBD1 (6 bases). Deletions cut 7 bases from V and 0 bases from J, with 12 bases between. Germline V gives CDR1 MNHEY, CDR2 SVGAGI. The CDR3 spans 14 residues. The CDR3 protein is CASNTGKLNTEAFF. In DNA, the CDR3 is TGTGCCAGCAACACAGGGAAACTGAACACTGAAGCTTTCTTT.

This chain uses TRBV4-3 with TRBJ2-2; 7 positions match TRBD1. J lost 1 base, V lost 1 base, and 3 bases had no gene match. This CDR3 is built from 16 residues. In germline, CDR1 is LGHNA, CDR2 YSLEER. DNA of the CDR3: TGCGCCAGCAGCCAAGGAAGGGGGCGGAACACCGGGGAGCTGTTTTTT. Its translation is CASSQGRGRNTGELFF.

This CDR3 is CAWSQQGNEQFF. CDR3 sequence (DNA): TGTGCCTGGAGTCAACAGGGTAATGAGCAGTTCTTC. This chain connects TRBV30 to TRBJ2-1; D might be TRBD1 (6 bases). The V end lost 2 bases, the J end lost 7 bases, and 9 bases lay between the germline ends. This CDR3 spans 12 amino acids. The germline V gene encodes CDR1 GTSNPN and CDR2 SVGIG (reference sequence).

The chain employs TRBV5-6 and TRBJ2-7; 7 nucleotides match TRBD1. Per the germline V gene, CDR1 is SGHDT and CDR2 is YYEEEE. Losses at the gene ends were 6 bases for V and 2 bases for J; bases not matched to a gene: 8. CDR3 size: 14 residues. CDR3 in amino acids: CASNLNRGPYEQYF. CDR3 nucleotides: TGTGCCAGCAACCTCAACAGGGGACCCTACGAGCAGTACTTC.

The chain has TRBV7-2 and TRBJ2-1; TRBD1 might be the D (6 bases). Between the trimmed V and J ends, which lost 5 bases and 1 base, there was a span of 15 bases. Germline CDR1 and CDR2: SGHTA and FQGNSA. This CDR3 spans 16 amino acids. The DNA for the CDR3 is TGTGCCAGCAGCCCCCCCGGGACAAAGTCCTACAATGAGCAGTTCTTC. Protein: CASSPPGTKSYNEQFF. Based on the CDR3 plus reference TRBV7-2 and TRBJ2-1, the full variable domain is GAGVSQSPSNKVTEKGKDVELRCDPISGHTALYWYRQSLGQGLEFLIYFQGNSAPDKSGLPSDRFSAERTGGSVSTLTIQRTQQEDSAVYLCASSPPGTKSYNEQFFGPGTRLTVL.

V is TRBV5-1 and J is TRBJ1-6, with 8 bases matching TRBD1. The CDR3 length is 17 residues. Unmatched junction bases numbered 7, after V lost 4 bases and J lost 1 base. Germline-derived CDR1 and CDR2 are SGHRS and YFSETQ. This CDR3 is CASSEDREWSYNSPLHF. The CDR3 DNA sequence: TGCGCCAGCAGCGAGGACAGGGAATGGTCCTATAATTCACCCCTCCACTTT.

The gene calls are TRBV6-2 or TRBV6-3 and TRBJ1-1; 9 bases align to TRBD1. The junction had 8 bases not matched to a gene; V was cut back by 5 bases and J by 7 bases. The CDR3 sequence is 14 residues long. The germline V gene has CDR1 MNHEY and CDR2 SVGEGT. The CDR3 DNA reads as TGTGCCAGCAGTACTCACAGGGGGCGCGGTGAAGCTTTCTTT. This encodes CASSTHRGRGEAFF.

A single count supports this clone. V usage is TRBV5-7 and J usage is TRBJ2-2, with 10 positions matching TRBD1. TRBV5-7 is reported as an ORF; its role is uncertain. The CDR3 totals 16 residues. Trimming at V came to 9 bases and at J to 3 bases, leaving 11 bases not matched to a gene. The CDR3 DNA reads TGTGCCACCCCCTCTGGGGGACAGGGGTACACCGGGGAGCTGTTTTTT. Translation gives CATPSGGQGYTGELFF.

The V and J genes are TRBV18 and TRBJ2-7; D remains unclear. The germline V gene has CDR1 KGHSH and CDR2 LQKENI. Trimming took off 3 bases at V and 2 bases at J, with 2 bases between the two ends. The CDR3 length is 11 residues. The DNA for the CDR3 is TGTGCCAGCTCACCCGCCTACGAGCAGTACTTC. Residues: CASSPAYEQYF.

As concerns this clone: The junction differs from germline at one of its ends, possibly a read error. V and J are TRBV7-9 and TRBJ1-2; TRBD1 matches 7 bases. Germline loops: CDR1 SEHNR, CDR2 FQNEAQ (reference sequence). The length of the CDR3 is 13 residues. CDR3 nucleotides: TGTGCCAGCAGCTTCACAGGGGACGATCTCGGGTCCTTC. Its protein is CASSFTGDDLGSF.

The chain carries TRBV20-1 and TRBJ2-3, with a weak D call TRBD1 (6 bases). CDR3 length equals 13 residues. V lost 3 bases, J lost 1 base, and 8 bases lay in between. Germline lookup yields CDR1 DFQATT and CDR2 SNEGSKA (reference sequence). CDR3 loop: CSASPGGTDTQYF. The CDR3 nucleotides are TGCAGTGCTAGTCCAGGGGGCACAGATACGCAGTATTTT.

The chain uses TRBV7-9 and TRBJ1-1; no clear D gene. Trimming removed 1 base at V and 4 bases at J, with 10 bases between. The CDR3 covers 14 residues. Per the germline V gene, CDR1 is SEHNR and CDR2 is FQNEAQ (reference sequence). CDR3 in amino acids: CASSLGGGGTEAFF. CDR3 sequence (DNA): TGTGCCAGCAGCTTAGGGGGAGGAGGCACTGAAGCTTTCTTT.

This chain joins TRBV9 and TRBJ2-5; 10 bases align to TRBD1. V lost 3 bases, J lost 4 bases, and 6 bases stayed unmatched. The CDR3 totals 15 residues. Germline V gene lookup returns CDR1 SGDLS and CDR2 YYNGEE. CDR3 region: CASSAGTGEGETQYF. The CDR3 bases are TGTGCCAGCAGCGCCGGGACAGGGGAGGGAGAGACCCAGTACTTC.

V gene TRBV3-1 (or the pseudogene TRBV3-2) combines with J gene TRBJ2-7; D ambiguous. Per germline, CDR1 LGHDT and CDR2 YNNKEL (reference sequence). V was cut by 4 bases and J by 3 bases, with 16 bases left in between. The CDR3 covers 15 residues. CDR3 protein: CASSPPAGTLYEQYF. The CDR3 region has the DNA TGTGCCAGCAGCCCCCCCGCAGGAACCCTCTACGAGCAGTACTTC.

The genes are TRBV6-5 and TRBJ1-6; D is unclear. The length of the CDR3 is 14 residues. The V gene's germline CDR1 is MNHEY and CDR2 SVGAGI. V lost 4 bases and J lost 5, with 9 bases in between. The CDR3 sequence: CASSSGFHNSPLHF. In DNA, the CDR3 is TGTGCCAGCAGTTCGGGATTTCATAATTCACCCCTCCACTTT.

This chain connects TRBV10-3 to TRBJ1-1; D is perhaps TRBD1 (6 bases). Germline V gives CDR1 ENHRY, CDR2 SYGVKD. Between the trimmed V and J ends, which lost 0 bases and 9 bases, there was a span of 17 bases. The CDR3 has 15 residues. The CDR3 reads CAISESAGVGVKAFF. DNA of the CDR3: TGTGCCATCAGTGAGTCGGCAGGGGTAGGTGTTAAAGCTTTCTTT.

The V gene is TRBV19, the J gene TRBJ1-3; 7 bases agree with TRBD1. CDR1 LNHDA and CDR2 SQIVND come from the germline V gene (reference sequence). V was pared by 10 bases and J by 0 bases, with 6 bases of the junction left unmatched. The CDR3 sequence is 14 residues long. Here the CDR3 DNA reads TGTGCCACCCGGACAGGACTCTCTGGAAACACCATATATTTT. This gives the protein CATRTGLSGNTIYF.

This clone was picked up a small number of times. The chain recombines TRBV4-3 with TRBJ2-1; TRBD2 aligns across 12 bases. The CDR3 is 16 residues long. In germline, CDR1 is LGHNA, CDR2 YSLEER. V shed 1 base and J 3 bases; nucleotides not matched to a gene: 1. The chain's CDR3 is CASSQGTSGIYNEQFF. The CDR3 nucleotides read TGCGCCAGCAGCCAAGGGACTAGCGGGATCTACAATGAGCAGTTCTTC.

The chain is built from TRBV5-1 and TRBJ1-6; D remains ambiguous. The V gene's germline CDR1 is SGHRS and CDR2 YFSETQ. This CDR3 has 14 residues. Trimming cost V 0 bases and J 9 bases, with 10 bases left between them. This chain's CDR3 is CASSLDSYLSPLHF. CDR3 DNA sequence: TGCGCCAGCAGCTTGGACAGCTACCTTTCACCCCTCCACTTT. The full variable domain, completed using reference TRBV5-1 and TRBJ1-6, is KAGVTQTPRYLIKTRGQQVTLSCSPISGHRSVSWYQQTPGQGLQFLFEYFSETQRNKGNFPGRFSGRQFSNSRSEMNVSTLELGDSALYLCASSLDSYLSPLHFGNGTRLTVT.

This clone was picked up one time. The J gene is TRBJ1-5, the V gene TRBV7-2; 7 nucleotides align to TRBD1. V was pared by 5 bases and J by 7 bases, with 5 bases of the junction left unmatched. CDR3 length: 13 residues. Germline CDR1 is SGHTA and CDR2 is FQGNSA. As DNA, the CDR3 is TGTGCCAGCAGCGAGACAGGGATACAGCCCCAGCATTTT. This encodes CASSETGIQPQHF.

The chain employs TRBV7-3 and TRBJ2-3; 8 bases are a match to TRBD2. This CDR3 region has 17 residues. CDR1 is SGHTA and CDR2 is FQGTGA in the germline V gene. The J segment lost 6 bases and the V segment lost 3 bases, leaving 14 bases of the junction unmatched. CDR3 in DNA: TGTGCCAGCAGCTTGCCCGCCTCGGGACTAGTCACGGATACGCAGTATTTT. Translated, it gives CASSLPASGLVTDTQYF. Variable domain in full (rest from reference TRBV7-3 and TRBJ2-3): GAGVSQTPSNKVTEKGKYVELRCDPISGHTALYWYRQSLGQGPEFLIYFQGTGAADDSGLPNDRFFAVRPEGSVSTLKIQRTERGDSAVYLCASSLPASGLVTDTQYFGPGTRLTVL.

This rearrangement joins TRBV6-1 to TRBJ2-4; maybe TRBD2 (5 bases). The germline CDR1 and CDR2 sequences are MNHNS and SASEGT. V lost 2 bases, J lost 2 bases, and 13 bases lay in between. The CDR3 consists of 16 residues. CDR3 in amino acids: CASSELVAFTKNIQYF. The CDR3 bases are TGTGCCAGCAGTGAATTAGTAGCGTTTACCAAAAACATTCAGTACTTC.

The chain employs TRBV5-1 and TRBJ1-4; weak D call: TRBD1 (6 bases). CDR1 is SGHRS, CDR2 YFSETQ, per germline. V was clipped by 1 base and J by 0 bases, with 7 bases between them. The CDR3 totals 15 residues. CDR3 nucleotides: TGCGCCAGCAGCTTGAGGGGGGCAACTAATGAAAAACTGTTTTTT. It specifies CASSLRGATNEKLFF.

V and J are TRBV29-1 and TRBJ1-1; TRBD1 matches at 7 bases. V was pared by 1 base and J by 3 bases, with 11 bases of the junction left unmatched. Germline lookup yields CDR1 SQVTM and CDR2 ANQGSEA. The CDR3 sequence is 16 residues long. CDR3 region: CSVEGAGGNRDTEAFF. The CDR3 DNA reads as TGCAGCGTTGAAGGGGCAGGGGGAAACCGAGACACTGAAGCTTTCTTT.

This clone was seen a handful of times. The V and J genes are TRBV4-1 and TRBJ1-6; TRBD1 matches 11 bases. Looked up from germline, CDR1 is MGHRA and CDR2 is YSYEKL. This CDR3 region has 18 residues. With 1 base clipped from V and 3 bases from J, the junction kept 5 bases outside the gene matches. The CDR3 spells CASSQGRDRGFYNSPLHF. For the CDR3, the DNA is TGCGCCAGCAGCCAAGGTCGGGACAGGGGGTTCTATAATTCACCCCTCCACTTT.

The genes are TRBV7-2 and TRBJ1-2; D gene unclear. The CDR3 runs 14 residues. V lost 5 bases to trimming and J lost 8 bases, with 18 bases between them. Germline V gene data show CDR1 as SGHTA and CDR2 as FQGNSA. CDR3 DNA: TGTGCCAGCAGCCTCTTTTCAGGTCGGGAAGGCTACACCTTC. Encoded protein: CASSLFSGREGYTF.

As regards this clone: A read error may account for a junction end that differs from germline. The V and J genes are TRBV13 and TRBJ2-7; D remains ambiguous. Germline CDR1 PRHDT, CDR2 FYEKMQ (reference sequence). The CDR3 covers 14 residues. CDR3 nucleotide sequence: TGTGCCAGCAGCCTAGGACGTGGGTCCTACGAGCAGTACTTC. It codes for CASSLGRGSYEQYF.